This T cell receptor beta chain was recorded in a study of CD8 T cells in ankylosing spondylitis. Study conclusions and caveats: CD8+ cells made up the disease-linked clones, which were relatively rare in peripheral blood. Matched ankylosing spondylitis synovial fluid reportedly contained a significantly enriched population of disease-linked clones. Previously reported in reactive arthritis synovial fluid and blood were some of the motif variants. Several highly homologous variants formed a TCR beta motif that appeared characteristic of ankylosing spondylitis blood.

Only a few counts were recorded for this clonotype. Its target is not known. Quantitative 5'-RACE was performed with molecular barcodes, and it yielded the TCR beta libraries. TCRdb used MiXCR to reprocess the 5' RACE reads, holding one entry per CDR3 protein. The table records approximately 500,000 distinct CDR3 sequences, roughly 13% of them present only once. The CDR3 runs 16 residues. Germline CDR1 reads SGHTA; CDR2 reads FQGNSA. V shed 5 bases and J shed 0 bases, with 14 bases lying between them. The receptor comes from a male donor with ankylosing spondylitis. The sequenced material came from blood, either unsorted or a sorted T cell fraction (not recorded which). The rearrangement uses TRBV7-2 and TRBJ2-4; a possible D gene is TRBD1 (6 bases). DNA for the CDR3: TGTGCCAGCAGCCCTACCGGGACACAAGCCAAAAACATTCAGTACTTC. It specifies CASSPTGTQAKNIQYF.